The clone carrying this TCR beta chain was seen ten or more times. Synthesis of cDNA was performed by 5'RACE using 10-nucleotide random UMIs. Each CDR3 protein gets one entry after TCRdb re-called the 5' RACE reads with MiXCR. The profile shows under 90,000 distinct CDR3 sequences, about 9.5% of them singletons. Trimming removed 3 bases from V and 6 bases from J, with 15 bases in between. In germline, CDR1 is SGHTA, CDR2 FQGNSA. This CDR3 has 14 amino acids. This sample was taken from a study of neurological immune-mediated disorders. Sequencing was done on a sample of PBMCs. The V call is TRBV7-2, the J call TRBJ2-7; no clear D. This clonotype was sampled from a middle-aged man in good health. CDR3 bases: TGTGCCAGCAGCTTTCCCGGGCCAACGGGCGAGCAGTACTTC. Encoded protein: CASSFPGPTGEQYF.